This is a list of T cell receptor beta chains from one sample in a study of blood T cell repertoires in COVID-19. Sequencing used immunoSEQ multiplex PCR; TCRdb keeps in-frame clones, though not all of them. The sample holds about 220,000 clones, 70% to 85% seen once. Sequencing was performed on PBMCs or T cells enriched from blood (not recorded which). The receptors come from a man between 40 and 49 years old who had recovered from COVID-19. CDR3s include the opening cysteine and the closing phenylalanine or tryptophan. Fields, in order: V gene, D gene, J gene, clone size, CDR3 protein, CDR3 DNA. D genes are given only for firm matches. Clone sizes are given selectively: once, few, many, or a class where the clone is expanded.

v_gene: TRBV19
d_gene: -
j_gene: TRBJ1-2
abundance: once
CDR3aa: CASTPEPSLVYGYTF
CDR3nt: TGTGCCAGTACCCCCGAGCCGAGCCTTGTCTATGGCTACACCTTC

v_gene: TRBV3-1/TRBV3-2
d_gene: -
j_gene: TRBJ2-1
abundance: -
CDR3aa: CASSQQVGNSYNEQFF
CDR3nt: TGTGCCAGCAGCCAGCAGGTGGGCAACTCCTACAATGAGCAGTTCTTC

v_gene: TRBV2
d_gene: -
j_gene: TRBJ2-3
abundance: -
CDR3aa: CASHEEGGATDTQYF
CDR3nt: TGTGCCAGCCACGAGGAAGGAGGGGCCACAGATACGCAGTATTTT

v_gene: TRBV28
d_gene: TRBD1
j_gene: TRBJ1-1
abundance: once
CDR3aa: CVTGQVSEAFF
CDR3nt: TGTGTAACAGGACAGGTCTCTGAAGCTTTCTTT

v_gene: TRBV5-1
d_gene: -
j_gene: TRBJ2-2
abundance: -
CDR3aa: CASSLEGPGQNTGELFF
CDR3nt: TGCGCCAGCAGCTTGGAAGGTCCGGGACAGAACACCGGGGAGCTGTTTTTT

v_gene: TRBV5-8
d_gene: TRBD1
j_gene: TRBJ1-5
abundance: -
CDR3aa: CASSMRTGRRQPQHF
CDR3nt: TGTGCCAGCAGCATGCGGACAGGGCGGAGACAGCCCCAGCATTTT

v_gene: TRBV27
d_gene: -
j_gene: TRBJ1-5
abundance: -
CDR3aa: CASSLGGGNQPQHF
CDR3nt: TGTGCCAGCAGTTTAGGAGGGGGCAATCAGCCCCAGCATTTT

v_gene: TRBV18
d_gene: -
j_gene: TRBJ2-1
abundance: -
CDR3aa: CASSPEGGASGDEQFF
CDR3nt: TGTGCCAGCTCGCCCGAAGGGGGGGCGAGCGGGGATGAGCAGTTCTTC

v_gene: TRBV4-2
d_gene: -
j_gene: TRBJ2-7
abundance: once
CDR3aa: CASSQEALGGLYEQYF
CDR3nt: TGTGCCAGCAGCCAAGAAGCATTGGGGGGATTATACGAGCAGTACTTC

v_gene: TRBV2
d_gene: TRBD2
j_gene: TRBJ2-1
abundance: -
CDR3aa: CASSASGARYNEQFF
CDR3nt: TGTGCCAGCAGCGCGAGCGGGGCGAGATACAATGAGCAGTTCTTC

v_gene: TRBV5-1
d_gene: -
j_gene: TRBJ2-5
abundance: -
CDR3aa: CASSLPFRETQYF
CDR3nt: TGCGCCAGCAGCTTGCCCTTTCGGGAGACCCAGTACTTC

v_gene: TRBV28
d_gene: -
j_gene: TRBJ1-2
abundance: -
CDR3aa: CASSARLGQSNYGYTF
CDR3nt: TGTGCCAGCAGCGCTAGACTGGGGCAGAGCAACTATGGCTACACCTTC

v_gene: TRBV5-5
d_gene: -
j_gene: TRBJ1-4
abundance: -
CDR3aa: CASSLSGWGTNEKLFF
CDR3nt: TGTGCCAGCAGCTTGTCGGGTTGGGGGACAAATGAAAAACTGTTTTTT

v_gene: TRBV5-1
d_gene: -
j_gene: TRBJ2-3
abundance: -
CDR3aa: CASSPGTRDTQYF
CDR3nt: TGCGCCAGCAGCCCGGGGACACGAGATACGCAGTATTTT

v_gene: TRBV29-1
d_gene: TRBD1
j_gene: TRBJ2-7
abundance: -
CDR3aa: CSVIRDRAYEQYF
CDR3nt: TGCAGCGTTATCCGGGACAGGGCCTACGAGCAGTACTTC

v_gene: TRBV10-3
d_gene: -
j_gene: TRBJ2-7
abundance: -
CDR3aa: CAISAGSYRDEQYF
CDR3nt: TGTGCCATCAGTGCAGGGTCCTATAGGGACGAGCAGTACTTC

v_gene: TRBV7-9
d_gene: TRBD2
j_gene: TRBJ2-1
abundance: once
CDR3aa: CASGTLAGNEQFF
CDR3nt: TGTGCCAGCGGGACTCTAGCGGGGAATGAGCAGTTCTTC

v_gene: TRBV18
d_gene: -
j_gene: TRBJ1-1
abundance: -
CDR3aa: CASSPTRVYTEAFF
CDR3nt: TGTGCCAGCTCACCTACGAGGGTGTACACTGAAGCTTTCTTT

v_gene: TRBV5-1
d_gene: -
j_gene: TRBJ1-6
abundance: -
CDR3aa: CASRQNQVPGSPLHF
CDR3nt: TGCGCCAGCAGACAGAATCAGGTCCCGGGGTCACCCCTCCACTTT

v_gene: TRBV18
d_gene: -
j_gene: TRBJ1-2
abundance: -
CDR3aa: CASSGSLFLYGYTF
CDR3nt: TGTGCCAGTTCCGGGTCGTTGTTTTTATATGGCTACACCTTC

v_gene: TRBV7-3
d_gene: TRBD2
j_gene: TRBJ2-7
abundance: once
CDR3aa: CASSLAGGPSYEQYF
CDR3nt: TGTGCCAGCAGTTTAGCGGGAGGGCCTTCCTACGAGCAGTACTTC

v_gene: TRBV18
d_gene: TRBD1
j_gene: TRBJ2-2
abundance: -
CDR3aa: CASSPTGGDTGELFF
CDR3nt: TGTGCCAGCTCACCTACAGGGGGAGACACCGGGGAGCTGTTTTTT

v_gene: TRBV5-6
d_gene: TRBD1
j_gene: TRBJ2-1
abundance: -
CDR3aa: CASSRWTGGRIGYNEQFF
CDR3nt: TGTGCCAGCAGCAGATGGACAGGGGGTAGGATTGGCTACAATGAGCAGTTCTTC

v_gene: TRBV7-2
d_gene: -
j_gene: TRBJ1-5
abundance: few
CDR3aa: CASSLQDNQPQHF
CDR3nt: TGTGCCAGCAGCTTACAGGACAATCAGCCCCAGCATTTT

v_gene: TRBV9
d_gene: TRBD1
j_gene: TRBJ1-2
abundance: -
CDR3aa: CASSVEGTGAPSYGYTF
CDR3nt: TGTGCCAGCAGCGTAGAGGGGACAGGGGCACCTAGCTATGGCTACACCTTC

v_gene: TRBV4-3
d_gene: TRBD2
j_gene: TRBJ2-1
abundance: -
CDR3aa: CASSPLVGLAGQFF
CDR3nt: TGCGCCAGCAGCCCGCTAGTTGGACTAGCGGGGCAGTTCTTC

v_gene: TRBV6-5
d_gene: -
j_gene: TRBJ2-3
abundance: -
CDR3aa: CASRKGDLGTDTQYF
CDR3nt: TGTGCCAGCAGGAAAGGGGACTTAGGGACAGATACGCAGTATTTT

v_gene: TRBV19
d_gene: TRBD1
j_gene: TRBJ1-4
abundance: -
CDR3aa: CASSMGQGENEKLFF
CDR3nt: TGTGCCAGTAGTATGGGACAGGGGGAGAATGAAAAACTGTTTTTT

v_gene: TRBV27
d_gene: TRBD2
j_gene: TRBJ2-1
abundance: -
CDR3aa: CASRSLAVAYNEQFF
CDR3nt: TGTGCCAGCAGATCCCTAGCGGTGGCCTACAATGAGCAGTTCTTC

v_gene: TRBV5-1
d_gene: TRBD1
j_gene: TRBJ2-7
abundance: -
CDR3aa: CAGTGTAYEQYF
CDR3nt: TGCGCCGGAACCGGGACAGCCTACGAGCAGTACTTC

v_gene: TRBV2
d_gene: -
j_gene: TRBJ1-4
abundance: -
CDR3aa: CASRPQTGANEKLFF
CDR3nt: TGTGCCAGCAGACCCCAGACGGGGGCTAATGAAAAACTGTTTTTT

v_gene: TRBV7-6
d_gene: -
j_gene: TRBJ2-3
abundance: -
CDR3aa: CASSLGGISTDTQYF
CDR3nt: TGTGCCAGCAGCTTAGGCGGCATCAGCACAGATACGCAGTATTTT

v_gene: TRBV7-3
d_gene: TRBD2
j_gene: TRBJ2-7
abundance: -
CDR3aa: CARQRGRVEQYF
CDR3nt: TGTGCCAGACAGAGAGGGAGGGTCGAGCAGTACTTC

v_gene: TRBV4-2
d_gene: TRBD2
j_gene: TRBJ2-3
abundance: -
CDR3aa: CASSQDLLAGHTDTQYF
CDR3nt: TGTGCCAGCAGCCAAGATCTACTAGCGGGACACACAGATACGCAGTATTTT

v_gene: TRBV7-3
d_gene: -
j_gene: TRBJ2-3
abundance: -
CDR3aa: CASSFQGFTQYF
CDR3nt: TGTGCCAGCAGTTTTCAGGGGTTCACGCAGTATTTT